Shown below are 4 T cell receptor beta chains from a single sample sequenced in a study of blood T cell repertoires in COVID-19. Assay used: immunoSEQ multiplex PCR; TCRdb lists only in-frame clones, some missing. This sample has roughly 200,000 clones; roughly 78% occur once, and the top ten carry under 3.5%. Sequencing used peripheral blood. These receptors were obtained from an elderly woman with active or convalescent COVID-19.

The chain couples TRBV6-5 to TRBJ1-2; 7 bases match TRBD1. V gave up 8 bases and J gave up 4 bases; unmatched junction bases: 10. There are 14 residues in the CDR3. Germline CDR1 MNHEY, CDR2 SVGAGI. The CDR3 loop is CASLTGTASYGYTF. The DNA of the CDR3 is TGTGCCAGCTTGACAGGGACGGCGAGCTATGGCTACACCTTC.

This CDR3 reads CASSRMGQGGHEQYF. The CDR3 DNA is TGTGCCAGCAGTCGAATGGGACAGGGGGGTCACGAGCAGTACTTC. V is TRBV28 and J is TRBJ2-7, with 11 bases identical to TRBD1. Trimming removed 5 bases from V and 5 bases from J; junction bases left unmatched: 8. Per germline, CDR1 MDHEN and CDR2 SYDVKM. CDR3 length: 15 residues.

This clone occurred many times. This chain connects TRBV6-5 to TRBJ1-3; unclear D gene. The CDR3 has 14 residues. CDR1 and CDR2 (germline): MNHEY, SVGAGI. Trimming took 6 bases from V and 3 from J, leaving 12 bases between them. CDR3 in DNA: TGTGCCAGCAGATCACTAGGGAGTGGAAACACCATATATTTT. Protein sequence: CASRSLGSGNTIYF.

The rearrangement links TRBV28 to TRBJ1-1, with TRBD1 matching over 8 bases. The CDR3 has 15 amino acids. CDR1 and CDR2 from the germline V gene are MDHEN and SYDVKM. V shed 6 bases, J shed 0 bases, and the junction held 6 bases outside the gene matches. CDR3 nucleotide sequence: TGTGCCAGCAGCCAACGGACAGGGTTGAACACTGAAGCTTTCTTT. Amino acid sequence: CASSQRTGLNTEAFF.